This record covers a single T cell receptor (beta chain). Its matching antigen is unknown. The CDR3 runs 15 residues. Between the trimmed V and J ends, which lost 4 bases and 6 bases, there was a span of 18 bases. Germline CDR1 and CDR2: SGHNT and YYREEE (reference sequence). Using immunoSEQ multiplex PCR, the repertoire was profiled, and TCRdb retains in-frame clones only, with some absent. This sample has more than 450,000 clones, with 75% to 85% found just once. This entry is derived from a study of shared clonotypes between healthy human individuals. Study-wide results and limits: The study sampled only blood, and tissue repertoires likely differ.

The sample was PBMCs. The V call is TRBV5-4, the J call TRBJ2-3; D is possibly TRBD2 (5 bases). The clonotype comes from a woman aged 40 to 50 in good health. Some clones in this sample may be carry-over from other donors' samples. CDR3 region: CASSPAGRYADTQYF. CDR3 bases: TGTGCCAGCAGCCCTGCGGGCCGGTATGCGGATACGCAGTATTTT. Full variable domain (remainder filled in from reference TRBV5-4 and TRBJ2-3): ETGVTQSPTHLIKTRGQQVTLRCSSQSGHNTVSWYQQALGQGPQFIFQYYREEENGRGNFPPRFSGLQFPNYSSELNVNALELDDSALYLCASSPAGRYADTQYFGPGTRLTVL.